Below, 9 T cell receptor beta chains from the same sample are listed, as sequenced in a study of T-cell reconstitution after alpha-beta-depleted transplantation in children. Preparation of the TCRbeta library used unique molecular identifiers. TCRdb redid the calling of the PCR reads with MiXCR, one entry per CDR3 protein. The table includes approximately 130,000 distinct CDR3 sequences, around 9.8% detected once. The sequenced sample was PBMCs, mostly from graft donor cells, obtained 180 days after TCRalphabeta/CD19-depleted stem cell transplant. The receptor source for this set is a girl in the first two years of life who had a stem cell transplant for combined immunodeficiency, so the T cells may come from the graft donor.

J is TRBJ2-7 and V is TRBV27; D unresolved. Germline CDR1 and CDR2: MNHEY and SMNVEV (reference sequence). The CDR3 loop spans 14 amino acids. Trimming shortened V by 5 bases and J by 0 bases, and 11 bases separated the two germline ends. The CDR3 region is CASSLSWSSYEQYF. The CDR3 DNA reads as TGTGCCAGCAGTCTTAGCTGGAGCTCCTACGAGCAGTACTTC.

V gene TRBV5-1 combines with J gene TRBJ1-1; no firm D call. This CDR3 comprises 14 residues. Trimming took off 4 bases at V and 1 base at J, with 11 bases between the two ends. From germline, CDR1 is SGHRS and CDR2 YFSETQ. DNA for the CDR3: TGCGCCAGCAGCACGCAGGTCGCGAACACTGAAGCTTTCTTT. Amino acid sequence: CASSTQVANTEAFF.

This chain connects TRBV11-2 to TRBJ2-7; 7 bases are a match to TRBD1. The V gene's germline CDR1 is SGHAT and CDR2 FQNNGV. The trim removed 0 bases at V and 3 bases at J, leaving 17 bases unmatched. The CDR3 runs 19 residues. The chain's CDR3 is CASSLDDTGDWNFGYEQYF. The CDR3 nucleotides are TGTGCCAGCAGCTTAGACGATACAGGGGATTGGAATTTTGGCTACGAGCAGTACTTC.

There are a few counts of this clonotype. This chain uses TRBV12-3 or TRBV12-4 with TRBJ2-5; no clear D gene. This CDR3 spans 14 amino acids. Trimming cost V 3 bases and J 2 bases, with 10 bases left between them. The CDR3 loop is CASSFYGQQETQYF. The DNA for the CDR3 is TGTGCCAGCAGTTTTTATGGGCAACAAGAGACCCAGTACTTC.

This clonotype occurred a few times. The CDR3 loop reads CASRQARSSYNSPLHF. The CDR3 DNA reads TGTGCCAGCAGGCAAGCCCGGAGCTCCTATAATTCACCCCTCCACTTT. The rearrangement links TRBV28 to TRBJ1-6; D remains unclear. The CDR3 runs to 16 residues. Trimming took off 6 bases at V and 0 bases at J, with 12 bases between the two ends. Per the germline V gene, CDR1 is MDHEN and CDR2 is SYDVKM.

The chain recombines TRBV20-1 with TRBJ2-1; 14 bases are shared with TRBD2. V gave up 6 bases and J gave up 8 bases; unmatched junction bases: 6. The length of the CDR3 is 14 residues. Germline lookup yields CDR1 DFQATT and CDR2 SNEGSKA (reference sequence). The CDR3 bases are TGCAGTGCAGATGGGACTAGCGGGAGCGATGAGCAGTTCTTC. This encodes CSADGTSGSDEQFF.

This sequence joins TRBV7-2 and TRBJ2-4, with a weak D call TRBD1 (6 bases). Germline CDR1 reads SGHTA; CDR2 reads FQGNSA. V was shortened by 8 bases and J by 12 bases, with 17 bases between the two germline ends. The CDR3 is 12 residues long. CDR3 residues: CASSVGGQSQYF. CDR3 bases: TGTGCCAGCTCCGTGGGTGGACAGAGTCAGTACTTC. Combining the CDR3 with reference TRBV7-2 and TRBJ2-4 gives the whole variable domain GAGVSQSPSNKVTEKGKDVELRCDPISGHTALYWYRQSLGQGLEFLIYFQGNSAPDKSGLPSDRFSAERTGGSVSTLTIQRTQQEDSAVYLCASSVGGQSQYFGAGTRLSVL.

J is TRBJ2-1 and V is TRBV5-1, with 10 bases aligning to TRBD2. Germline CDR1 is SGHRS and CDR2 is YFSETQ. The CDR3 covers 14 residues. V was clipped by 5 bases and J by 4 bases; unmatched bases: 3. This CDR3 reads CASSTSGTYNEQFF. The CDR3 DNA follows: TGCGCCAGCAGTACTAGCGGGACATACAATGAGCAGTTCTTC.

This clonotype was detected ten times or more. This rearrangement joins TRBV28 to TRBJ2-3; tentatively, D is TRBD1 or TRBD2 (6 bases each). V dropped 5 bases and J dropped 10 bases, with 13 bases sitting between them. Germline V gene data show CDR1 as MDHEN and CDR2 as SYDVKM. This CDR3 comprises 12 residues. CDR3 DNA sequence: TGTGCCAGCAGTCAACAAGGGGGGCCGCAGTATTTT. Protein: CASSQQGGPQYF.